The entry below describes one T cell receptor (beta chain). Antigen: not known. This record comes from a study of OX40 agonist ivuxolimab in advanced cancers. Some clones are missing from TCRdb's copy, which holds only in-frame ones; the method was immunoSEQ multiplex PCR. Of over 50,000 clones in the sample, roughly four fifths were seen once. Study results and limitations: Undetermined was the antigen specificity of the expanded peripheral T cells.

V was trimmed by 2 bases and J by 0 bases, leaving 11 bases between them. Per the germline V gene, CDR1 is SGHKS and CDR2 is YYEKEE (reference sequence). The CDR3 is 16 amino acids. The sequence derives from an adult with an advanced solid tumor such as melanoma, head and neck, liver or kidney cancer. The starting material was CD4+ or CD8+ T cells sorted from blood, obtained in a trial of the OX40 agonist ivuxolimab. The chain is built from TRBV5-5 and TRBJ1-4, with D perhaps TRBD1 (6 bases). DNA of the CDR3: TGTGCCAGCAGCTTCGACAGGAAGGCAACTAATGAAAAACTGTTTTTT. It is translated as CASSFDRKATNEKLFF.